The 23 T cell receptor beta chains reported below all come from one sample, sequenced in a study of cytomegalovirus exposure and HLA in healthy donors. The PCR had 60 Vbeta and 13 Jbeta primers. Repertoires were generated with immunoSEQ multiplex PCR, while TCRdb's copy carries only in-frame clones and drops some. This sample has around 38,000 clones, with 66% found just once. Specimen: PBMCs. All receptors come from a man aged 50 to 60 in good health and CMV-seropositive.

This clone occurred a few times. The chain employs TRBV2 and TRBJ2-7; D uncertain. CDR3 length equals 11 residues. The germline gives CDR1 SNHLY, CDR2 FYNNEI. The V gene lost 11 bases and the J gene lost 3 bases, with 11 bases spanning the gap. The CDR3 loop reads CAGIRDYEQYF. CDR3 sequence (DNA): TGTGCCGGCATACGAGACTACGAGCAGTACTTC.

The V call is TRBV6-1, the J call TRBJ1-6; TRBD1 agrees at 7 bases. Trimming cost V 8 bases and J 9 bases; bases outside gene matches: 7. Germline CDR1 MNHNS, CDR2 SASEGT. The CDR3 length is 13 residues. The CDR3: CASWGRGASPLHF. The CDR3 coding sequence is TGTGCCAGCTGGGGCAGGGGGGCTTCACCCCTCCACTTT.

This clone came up a few times. The CDR3 reads CASSLAGTGADTEAFF. CDR3 bases: TGCGCCAGCAGCTTGGCCGGGACAGGGGCCGACACTGAAGCTTTCTTT. The chain uses TRBV5-1 and TRBJ1-1, with 10 nucleotides matching TRBD1. Germline V CDR1 and CDR2: SGHRS, YFSETQ. This CDR3 contains 16 residues. V dropped 0 bases and J dropped 3; count of bases not matched to a gene: 5.

The J gene is TRBJ2-1, the V gene TRBV28; D gene ambiguous. CDR1 is MDHEN, CDR2 SYDVKM, per germline. The CDR3 consists of 13 residues. Trimming took off 6 bases at V and 7 bases at J, with 13 bases between the two ends. The DNA of the CDR3 is TGTGCCAGCAGCCCAACCGTCAGGAATGAGCAGTTCTTC. Protein product: CASSPTVRNEQFF.

This sequence joins TRBV7-2 and TRBJ2-2; possible D gene TRBD2, 6 bases. CDR1 is SGHTA, CDR2 FQGNSA, per germline. Trimming removed 1 base from V and 6 bases from J, with 12 bases in between. This CDR3 comprises 15 residues. The CDR3, as DNA: TGTGCCAGCAGCTTAGAGGTCGGAGGGGCCGGGGAGCTGTTTTTT. Translating gives CASSLEVGGAGELFF.

This chain links TRBV5-1 with TRBJ1-3; D gene uncertain. The CDR3 runs to 13 residues. Trimming took 5 bases from V and 0 from J, leaving 6 bases between them. The germline V gene has CDR1 SGHRS and CDR2 YFSETQ. The CDR3 spells CASRLNSGNTIYF. Here the CDR3 DNA reads TGCGCCAGCAGACTGAACTCTGGAAACACCATATATTTT.

This clone came up a few times. The gene calls are TRBV4-2 and TRBJ1-4; the match to TRBD1 covers 9 bases. The CDR3 is made up of 19 amino acids. The V and J ends lost 0 bases and 3 bases, in that order; junction bases with no gene match: 11. The germline V gene encodes CDR1 LGHNA and CDR2 YNFKEQ. CDR3 bases: TGTGCCAGCAGCCAAGATAAGGGACAGGGAACCCTATCTAATGAAAAACTGTTTTTT. This codes for CASSQDKGQGTLSNEKLFF.

The chain recombines TRBV7-9 with TRBJ1-5; D unresolved. Germline assignment: CDR1 SEHNR and CDR2 FQNEAQ (reference sequence). The CDR3 is 13 residues long. V was trimmed by 1 base and J by 6 bases, leaving 7 bases between them. The CDR3 DNA follows: TGTGCCAGCAGCTTAGGGGGAGGTCAGCCCCAGCATTTT. Translating it yields CASSLGGGQPQHF.

The rearrangement links TRBV15 to TRBJ1-2, with D unresolved. CDR1 and CDR2 (germline): LNHNV, YYDKDF (reference sequence). The V gene lost 1 base and the J gene lost 2 bases, with 11 bases spanning the gap. The CDR3 has 15 amino acids. The CDR3 bases are TGTGCCACCAGCAGAGGACTCGGAGGAAACTATGGCTACACCTTC. Amino acid sequence: CATSRGLGGNYGYTF.

The chain combines TRBV12-5 with TRBJ2-7, with 7 bases matching TRBD1. Germline assignment: CDR1 LGHNT and CDR2 FRNRAP. The CDR3 extends over 14 amino acids. In nucleotides, the CDR3 is TGTGCCTCAACTCGGGACAGCAGCTATCAGGGGCAGTACTTC. The encoded protein is CASTRDSSYQGQYF.

The genes are TRBV6-1 and TRBJ1-3; the D is unclear. V lost 1 base and J lost 0, with 7 bases in between. The CDR3 totals 15 residues. The V gene's germline CDR1 is MNHNS and CDR2 SASEGT. CDR3 loop: CASSEEGGSGNTIYF. CDR3 nucleotide sequence: TGTGCCAGCAGTGAAGAGGGAGGCTCTGGAAACACCATATATTTT.

The CDR3 reads CAISESDRVTDTQYF. DNA for the CDR3: TGTGCCATCAGTGAGTCGGACAGGGTGACAGATACGCAGTATTTT. The rearrangement links TRBV10-3 to TRBJ2-3; 8 bases agree with TRBD1. The trim removed 0 bases at V and 3 bases at J, leaving 2 bases unmatched. Germline V gives CDR1 ENHRY, CDR2 SYGVKD. The CDR3 contains 15 residues.

The chain links TRBV18 to TRBJ1-4; weak D call: TRBD1 (6 bases). This CDR3 region has 14 residues. Per the germline V gene, CDR1 is KGHSH and CDR2 is LQKENI. V was clipped by 3 bases and J by 8 bases, with 13 bases between them. The CDR3 reads CASSPGQSSEKLFF. The CDR3 nucleotides read TGTGCCAGCTCACCGGGACAATCATCGGAAAAACTGTTTTTT. Drawing the rest from reference TRBV18 and TRBJ1-4, the complete variable domain is NAGVMQNPRHLVRRRGQEARLRCSPMKGHSHVYWYRQLPEEGLKFMVYLQKENIIDESGMPKERFSAEFPKEGPSILRIQQVVRGDSAAYFCASSPGQSSEKLFFGSGTQLSVL.

This clone was counted a single time. The chain uses TRBV7-6 and TRBJ2-7, with 8 nucleotides matching TRBD1. The germline CDR1 and CDR2 sequences are SGHVS and FNYEAQ. V was pared by 4 bases and J by 2 bases, with 7 bases of the junction left unmatched. This CDR3 has 15 amino acids. CDR3 in amino acids: CASSSGTGITYEQYF. DNA of the CDR3: TGTGCCAGCAGCTCCGGGACAGGCATTACCTACGAGCAGTACTTC.

DNA for the CDR3: TGTGCCAGCAGCTTGGCCGGGACAGGGCGAACCGGGGAGCTGTTTTTT. Protein sequence: CASSLAGTGRTGELFF. The chain is built from TRBV5-6 and TRBJ2-2; 9 nucleotides align to TRBD1. CDR1 is SGHDT and CDR2 is YYEEEE in the germline V gene. The CDR3 covers 16 residues. With 0 bases clipped from V and 5 bases from J, the junction kept 5 bases outside the gene matches. Based on the CDR3 plus reference TRBV5-6 and TRBJ2-2, the full variable domain is DAGVTQSPTHLIKTRGQQVTLRCSPKSGHDTVSWYQQALGQGPQFIFQYYEEEERQRGNFPDRFSGHQFPNYSSELNVNALLLGDSALYLCASSLAGTGRTGELFFGEGSRLTVL.

Here the CDR3 reads CASKGAMNTEAFF. The CDR3 bases are TGCGCCTCCAAGGGGGCAATGAACACTGAAGCTTTCTTT. This chain connects TRBV4-3 to TRBJ1-1; 7 nucleotides match TRBD1. Trimming took 11 bases from V and 0 from J; bases not matched to a gene: 6. This CDR3 has 13 amino acids. CDR1 and CDR2 from the germline V gene are LGHNA and YSLEER.

The V gene is TRBV14, the J gene TRBJ2-7; 7 bases match TRBD1. The germline gives CDR1 SGHDN, CDR2 FVKESK. The trim removed 3 bases at V and 3 bases at J, leaving 11 bases unmatched. The CDR3 consists of 16 residues. The chain's CDR3 is CASSHSRAGGSYEQYF. In DNA form, the CDR3 reads TGTGCCAGCAGCCATTCAAGGGCAGGGGGAAGCTACGAGCAGTACTTC.

The J gene is TRBJ2-2, the V gene TRBV9; tentative D call: TRBD1 (5 bases). Per germline, CDR1 SGDLS and CDR2 YYNGEE. This CDR3 region has 15 residues. Between the trimmed V and J ends, which lost 5 bases and 2 bases, there was a span of 13 bases. The CDR3 DNA reads TGTGCCAGCAGGCGTACGGACATTAACACCGGGGAGCTGTTTTTT. Protein sequence: CASRRTDINTGELFF.

About this clone: Other DNA sequences in the same sample also yield this CDR3. V gene TRBV9 combines with J gene TRBJ1-1; D perhaps matches TRBD1 (5 bases). The CDR3 has 13 amino acids. The V gene's germline CDR1 is SGDLS and CDR2 YYNGEE. Between the trimmed V and J ends, which lost 3 bases and 1 base, there was a span of 7 bases. The CDR3 nucleotides are TGTGCCAGCAGCGGGCAGGGGAACACTGAAGCTTTCTTT. It encodes CASSGQGNTEAFF.

This chain connects TRBV7-2 to TRBJ2-1; TRBD2 might be the D (6 bases). CDR3 size: 15 residues. The germline CDR1 and CDR2 sequences are SGHTA and FQGNSA. Trimming took off 5 bases at V and 0 bases at J, with 11 bases between the two ends. As DNA, the CDR3 is TGTGCCAGCAGCCCCCCCGGGAGCTCCTACAATGAGCAGTTCTTC. This gives the protein CASSPPGSSYNEQFF.

This clone was seen only a few times. The gene calls are TRBV6-5 and TRBJ2-7, with TRBD1 matching over 11 bases. Trimming at V came to 5 bases and at J to 3 bases, leaving 6 bases not matched to a gene. The CDR3 has 15 amino acids. Germline V CDR1 and CDR2: MNHEY, SVGAGI. This chain's CDR3 is CASSKGQGVVYEQYF. CDR3 coding DNA: TGTGCCAGCAGTAAGGGACAGGGGGTTGTCTACGAGCAGTACTTC.

This clone was detected a few times. The gene calls are TRBV9 and TRBJ1-4; 8 nucleotides align to TRBD1. V gave up 3 bases and J gave up 2 bases; unmatched junction bases: 3. Per germline, CDR1 SGDLS and CDR2 YYNGEE. CDR3 length: 15 amino acids. CDR3 bases: TGTGCCAGCAGCGAGGGACAGGCCACTAATGAAAAACTGTTTTTT. Its translation is CASSEGQATNEKLFF. Combining the CDR3 with reference TRBV9 and TRBJ1-4 gives the whole variable domain DSGVTQTPKHLITATGQRVTLRCSPRSGDLSVYWYQQSLDQGLQFLIQYYNGEERAKGNILERFSAQQFPDLHSELNLSSLELGDSALYFCASSEGQATNEKLFFGSGTQLSVL.

The chain carries TRBV9 and TRBJ2-3; TRBD2 agrees at 9 bases. Per the germline V gene, CDR1 is SGDLS and CDR2 is YYNGEE. V was pared by 0 bases and J by 5 bases, with 7 bases of the junction left unmatched. The CDR3 runs to 16 residues. CDR3 nucleotides: TGTGCCAGCAGCGTAGGGACTAGCGTGTCGTTAGATACGCAGTATTTT. Translation: CASSVGTSVSLDTQYF.